A single sample is the source of the 16 T cell receptor beta chains below, sequenced in a study of blood T cell repertoires in COVID-19. Profiled with immunoSEQ multiplex PCR; TCRdb holds only in-frame clones, not every one. The profile shows around 20,000 clones, roughly 87% of them singletons. Sequenced input: peripheral blood. Receptors originate from a human donor with active COVID-19. The donor label of this sample is uncertain.

J is TRBJ2-1 and V is TRBV27; TRBD2 matches at 7 bases. Trimming removed 7 bases from V and 5 bases from J; junction bases left unmatched: 8. Germline CDR1 is MNHEY and CDR2 is SMNVEV (reference sequence). This CDR3 region has 14 residues. The CDR3 region has the DNA TGTGCCAGCACCGCCGGGGGGTGGGACAATGAGCAGTTCTTC. Translated: CASTAGGWDNEQFF.

This rearrangement joins TRBV5-1 to TRBJ1-4; D call uncertain. V dropped 6 bases and J dropped 2 bases, with 11 bases sitting between them. The V gene's germline CDR1 is SGHRS and CDR2 YFSETQ. The CDR3 contains 14 residues. DNA of the CDR3: TGCGCCAGCACGCCCGGTGGTACTAATGAAAAACTGTTTTTT. Translated, it gives CASTPGGTNEKLFF.

This clone has only one observation. For the CDR3, the DNA is TGTGCCAGCAGCGCCAGTAGCGGGAGAATCGATGAGCAGTTCTTC. It codes for CASSASSGRIDEQFF. The V gene is TRBV6-2 or TRBV6-3, the J gene TRBJ2-1, with 9 nucleotides matching TRBD2. The CDR3 has 15 residues. Looked up from germline, CDR1 is MNHEY and CDR2 is SVGEGT. V lost 6 bases to trimming and J lost 8 bases; unmatched junction nucleotides: 11.

This clone has a handful of counts. V usage is TRBV19 and J usage is TRBJ1-3; D gene ambiguous. This CDR3 has 14 amino acids. V gave up 7 bases and J gave up 0 bases, with 10 bases separating them. Germline lookup yields CDR1 LNHDA and CDR2 SQIVND (reference sequence). The DNA of the CDR3 is TGTGCCAGTACCCGAGGAGGCTCTGGAAACACCATATATTTT. Its protein product is CASTRGGSGNTIYF.

This chain joins TRBV10-3 and TRBJ2-3; 13 bases are shared with TRBD2. With 2 bases clipped from V and 1 base from J, the junction kept 15 bases outside the gene matches. Per germline, CDR1 ENHRY and CDR2 SYGVKD. This CDR3 has 21 amino acids. CDR3 DNA sequence: TGTGCCATCAGTGAGCCGACTAGCGGGAGGAACCCAGGGCGACGCACAGATACGCAGTATTTT. Translating it yields CAISEPTSGRNPGRRTDTQYF.

This clone was seen once. The rearrangement joins TRBV9 to TRBJ1-2; the D gene is possibly TRBD1 (5 bases). The CDR3 length is 13 residues. V was cut by 4 bases and J by 2 bases, with 9 bases left in between. Germline values: CDR1 SGDLS, CDR2 YYNGEE. The CDR3 DNA is TGTGCCAGCAGCCCAGACAGAAACTATGGCTACACCTTC. It translates to CASSPDRNYGYTF.

The chain recombines TRBV28 with TRBJ2-3; D might be TRBD2 (7 bases). Between the trimmed V and J ends, which lost 11 bases and 2 bases, there was a span of 17 bases. Germline lookup yields CDR1 MDHEN and CDR2 SYDVKM. The CDR3 loop spans 14 amino acids. CDR3 DNA sequence: TGTGCCGCACAACCGCGGGGGCTCACAGATACGCAGTATTTT. Encoded protein: CAAQPRGLTDTQYF.

The genes are TRBV27 and TRBJ2-1; TRBD2 aligns across 8 bases. This CDR3 region has 15 residues. In germline, CDR1 is MNHEY, CDR2 SMNVEV (reference sequence). The junction had 5 bases not matched to a gene; V was cut back by 3 bases and J by 4 bases. The CDR3: CASSFSLAGYNEQFF. Written as DNA, the CDR3 is TGTGCCAGCAGTTTTTCGCTAGCGGGTTACAATGAGCAGTTCTTC.

The chain uses TRBV18 and TRBJ1-2, with D possibly TRBD1 on 6 matching bases. Between the trimmed V and J ends, which lost 0 bases and 0 bases, there was a span of 11 bases. Germline CDR1 is KGHSH and CDR2 is LQKENI. The CDR3 spans 16 residues. CDR3 region: CASSPPSGETNYGYTF. CDR3 nucleotide sequence: TGTGCCAGCTCACCACCTTCAGGGGAAACTAACTATGGCTACACCTTC.

The CDR3 coding sequence is TGCGCCAGCAGTGAGGCTAGCGGGGGGCCCTCAGTGCCCGAGCAGTTCTTC. Its translation: CASSEASGGPSVPEQFF. The chain employs TRBV10-2 and TRBJ2-1; TRBD2 matches at 11 bases. Per the germline V gene, CDR1 is WSHSY and CDR2 is SAAADI. The ends lost 2 bases at V and 10 bases at J; junction bases unmatched: 13. This CDR3 has 17 residues.

This chain links TRBV19 with TRBJ1-2; TRBD1 agrees at 11 bases. The V and J ends lost 7 bases and 4 bases, in that order; junction bases with no gene match: 11. CDR3 length: 16 residues. From germline, CDR1 is LNHDA and CDR2 SQIVND (reference sequence). The CDR3 loop reads CASKNGQGASVYGYTF. CDR3 in DNA: TGTGCCAGTAAGAATGGACAGGGGGCGTCTGTCTATGGCTACACCTTC.

The chain recombines TRBV11-3 with TRBJ2-1; 10 bases are shared with TRBD1. The J segment lost 3 bases and the V segment lost 5 bases, leaving 4 bases of the junction unmatched. The germline CDR1 and CDR2 sequences are SGHNT and YENEEA. This CDR3 region has 15 residues. The CDR3 DNA is TGTGCCAGCAGCCCTCGGACAGGGGGCTACAATGAGCAGTTCTTC. Translated: CASSPRTGGYNEQFF.

The chain recombines TRBV2 with TRBJ2-7, with D perhaps matching TRBD2 (6 bases). The germline gives CDR1 SNHLY, CDR2 FYNNEI. The V end was cut by 2 bases, the J end by 5 bases, with 7 bases between. CDR3 length: 12 amino acids. The CDR3 DNA reads as TGTGCCAGCAGTGAATCGGGGGACGAGCAGTACTTC. This gives the protein CASSESGDEQYF.

The rearrangement uses TRBV24-1 and TRBJ2-5; TRBD1 aligns across 7 bases. With V trimmed by 4 bases and J by 3 bases, 10 bases remained unmatched. The CDR3 sequence is 16 residues long. In germline, CDR1 is KGHDR, CDR2 SFDVKD. The CDR3 sequence is CATSDPTPGQKETQYF. The CDR3 bases are TGTGCCACCAGTGACCCGACCCCGGGACAGAAAGAGACCCAGTACTTC.

The chain combines TRBV5-1 with TRBJ2-7; the D is unclear. V was trimmed by 1 base and J by 3 bases, leaving 5 bases between them. The CDR3 has 12 amino acids. CDR1 and CDR2 from the germline V gene are SGHRS and YFSETQ. This CDR3 is CASSLTDYEQYF. The CDR3 region has the DNA TGCGCCAGCAGCTTGACAGACTACGAGCAGTACTTC.

This sequence joins TRBV11-2 and TRBJ2-3; D is uncertain. V was shortened by 2 bases and J by 7 bases, with 7 bases between the two germline ends. Germline V CDR1 and CDR2: SGHAT, FQNNGV. This CDR3 region has 12 residues. CDR3 region: CASSLMTNTQYF. CDR3 coding DNA: TGTGCCAGCAGCTTAATGACAAATACGCAGTATTTT.